This TCR beta chain comes out of a study of blood T cell repertoires in COVID-19. Overall study: Acute and convalescent COVID-19 samples came from the United States, Italy and Spain. T cells, B-cell-depleted T cells, or PBMCs provided the cDNA or gDNA that served as material.

This clone was recorded at least ten times. In the study's own analysis: Estimates of nucleated cell counts were drawn from the amplification of reference gene primers. Profiled with immunoSEQ multiplex PCR; TCRdb holds only in-frame clones, not every one. The D gene and trimming were derived from the DNA, and the V and J assignments and clone size from that table. The sample carries 85,000 to 130,000 clones, about 80% recorded once. The V and J ends lost 4 bases and 5 bases, in that order; junction bases with no gene match: 2. Per germline, CDR1 MNHEY and CDR2 SVGEGT. The CDR3 length is 15 residues. This clonotype originated in a man between 60 and 75 years old with acute or convalescent COVID-19. Source material: peripheral blood. The chain has TRBV6-2 or TRBV6-3 and TRBJ2-2, with 12 bases lining up with TRBD2. CDR3 nucleotide sequence: TGTGCCAGCAGTTGGACTAGCGGGAAAACCGGGGAGCTGTTTTTT. Amino acids: CASSWTSGKTGELFF.